This passage covers 3 T cell receptor beta chains from one sample sequenced in a study of blood T cell repertoires in COVID-19. Clones were read by immunoSEQ multiplex PCR, and TCRdb kept only the in-frame ones, dropping some. The data show roughly 56,000 clones, 80% to 90% seen once. Sequencing used peripheral blood. All receptors come from a man aged 50 or older with active COVID-19.

The genes are TRBV5-6 and TRBJ2-5, with TRBD2 as a possible D gene (5 bases). The CDR3 length is 14 residues. Deletions cut 1 base from V and 2 bases from J, with 9 bases between. Germline values: CDR1 SGHDT, CDR2 YYEEEE. The CDR3 DNA sequence: TGTGCCAGCAGCTTGCTCTCGGGGCAAGAGACCCAGTACTTC. This translates into CASSLLSGQETQYF. Variable domain in full (rest from reference TRBV5-6 and TRBJ2-5): DAGVTQSPTHLIKTRGQQVTLRCSPKSGHDTVSWYQQALGQGPQFIFQYYEEEERQRGNFPDRFSGHQFPNYSSELNVNALLLGDSALYLCASSLLSGQETQYFGPGTRLLVL.

The count of this clone is one. The gene calls are TRBV30 and TRBJ2-7; TRBD1 might be the D (6 bases). This CDR3 has 14 residues. Germline values: CDR1 GTSNPN, CDR2 SVGIG (reference sequence). V was trimmed by 2 bases and J by 2 bases, leaving 13 bases between them. CDR3 residues: CAWSLGPGAYEQYF. CDR3 nucleotide sequence: TGTGCCTGGAGTTTGGGCCCAGGGGCCTACGAGCAGTACTTC. Drawing the rest from reference TRBV30 and TRBJ2-7, the complete variable domain is SQTIHQWPATLVQPVGSPLSLECTVEGTSNPNLYWYRQAAGRGLQLLFYSVGIGQISSEVPQNLSASRPQDRQFILSSKKLLLSDSGFYLCAWSLGPGAYEQYFGPGTRLTVT.

A single count supports this clone. This sequence joins TRBV7-9 and TRBJ2-1; the D gene is possibly TRBD1 (6 bases). Germline lookup yields CDR1 SEHNR and CDR2 FQNEAQ (reference sequence). Between the trimmed V and J ends, which lost 5 bases and 0 bases, there was a span of 14 bases. This CDR3 spans 16 amino acids. In DNA, the CDR3 is TGTGCCAGCAGCAGATTCCAGGGGAGCTCCTACAATGAGCAGTTCTTC. Translating gives CASSRFQGSSYNEQFF.